Shown below are 20 T cell receptor beta chains from a single sample sequenced in a study of T cells after yellow fever vaccination. MiXCR, applied by TCRdb to the 5' RACE reads, yields one record per CDR3 protein. The data contain under 30,000 distinct CDR3 sequences, less than 6.5% of them singletons. Sequencing used CD8+ T cells sorted from PBMCs, obtained 10 days after the yellow fever booster vaccination. Every receptor here comes from a man aged 25 to 45 who received the YFV17D yellow fever vaccine.

This clonotype was recorded many times. The chain employs TRBV11-1 and TRBJ2-1, with TRBD2 matching 15 bases. Germline-derived CDR1 and CDR2 are SGHAT and FQDESV (reference sequence). The CDR3 runs to 19 residues. Trimming at V came to 5 bases and at J to 5 bases, leaving 13 bases not matched to a gene. CDR3 nucleotide sequence: TGTGCCAGCAGCACCCGGACTAGCGGGAGGGCGTATAGAAACAATGAGCAGTTCTTC. It yields the protein CASSTRTSGRAYRNNEQFF.

This clonotype was detected ten times or more. The junction does not match germline at one end; this may be a read error. The CDR3 here is CASSLGGGSEQYF. The CDR3 nucleotides are TGTGCTAGCAGCTTAGGCGGGGGATCCGAGCAGTACTTC. V usage is TRBV7-7 and J usage is TRBJ2-7; 7 nucleotides match TRBD2. CDR3 length equals 13 residues. Germline CDR1 and CDR2: SSHAT and FNYEAQ (reference sequence). Combining the CDR3 with reference TRBV7-7 and TRBJ2-7 gives the whole variable domain GAGVSQSPRYKVTKRGQDVTLRCDPISSHATLYWYQQALGQGPEFLTYFNYEAQPDKSGLPSDRFSAERPEGSISTLTIQRTEQRDSAMYRCASSLGGGSEQYFGPGTRLTVT.

This clonotype was recorded many times. V is TRBV7-2 and J is TRBJ2-2; D not certain. Trimming pared 3 bases from V and 7 bases from J, leaving 12 bases between. Germline V gene lookup returns CDR1 SGHTA and CDR2 FQGNSA. The CDR3 runs to 14 residues. The CDR3 loop reads CASSFYRMGGELFF. The CDR3 region has the DNA TGTGCCAGCAGCTTTTACCGAATGGGCGGGGAGCTGTTTTTT.

This clonotype was picked up many times. J is TRBJ2-3 and V is TRBV24-1; D gene ambiguous. Per germline, CDR1 KGHDR and CDR2 SFDVKD. This CDR3 is 16 amino acids long. Trimming removed 3 bases at V and 0 bases at J, with 12 bases between. CDR3 DNA: TGTGCCACCAGTGATCGACCACACACTAGCACAGATACGCAGTATTTT. Translation gives CATSDRPHTSTDTQYF.

In this sample, this clonotype turned up many times. V gene TRBV4-3 combines with J gene TRBJ2-7, with a weak D call TRBD2 (7 bases). Germline lookup yields CDR1 LGHNA and CDR2 YSLEER. V lost 2 bases, J lost 4 bases, and 15 bases lay in between. The CDR3 contains 15 residues. The CDR3 DNA is TGCGCCAGCAGCCAACTACAGGGAGGGGTTTACGAGCAGTACTTC. This codes for CASSQLQGGVYEQYF.

V is TRBV13 and J is TRBJ1-1, with unresolved D. V lost 5 bases, J lost 3 bases, and 16 bases lay in between. The germline gives CDR1 PRHDT, CDR2 FYEKMQ (reference sequence). The CDR3 runs 15 residues. The CDR3 spells CASSRPEDVDTEAFF. CDR3 bases: TGTGCCAGCAGCCGCCCGGAAGACGTGGACACTGAAGCTTTCTTT.

This clonotype was recorded at least ten times. This chain links TRBV29-1 with TRBJ2-2; D might be TRBD1 or TRBD2, each matching 5 bases. CDR3 size: 13 residues. CDR1 is SQVTM and CDR2 is ANQGSEA in the germline V gene. V lost 4 bases and J 0 bases, leaving 6 bases between the germline ends. The CDR3 sequence is CSVVGANTGELFF. Here the CDR3 DNA reads TGCAGCGTTGTGGGGGCGAACACCGGGGAGCTGTTTTTT.

This clonotype was observed at least ten times. This chain connects TRBV4-3 to TRBJ2-1, with TRBD2 as a possible D gene (5 bases). The CDR3 loop spans 18 amino acids. Trimming took off 1 base at V and 4 bases at J, with 20 bases between the two ends. Germline V lookup: CDR1 LGHNA, CDR2 YSLEER. The CDR3 here is CASSQVRTSGEIYNEQFF. The CDR3 DNA reads as TGCGCCAGCAGCCAAGTTCGGACGAGCGGAGAGATATACAATGAGCAGTTCTTC.

In this sample, this clonotype turned up many times. The chain carries TRBV6-2 or TRBV6-3 and TRBJ2-1; the match to TRBD2 covers 9 bases. The CDR3 is 15 amino acids. Germline CDR1 is MNHEY and CDR2 is SVGEGT. The trim removed 0 bases at V and 9 bases at J, leaving 6 bases unmatched. The CDR3 reads CASSYSGLALGEQFF. For the CDR3, the DNA is TGTGCCAGCAGTTACTCAGGACTAGCGCTTGGTGAGCAGTTCTTC.

This clonotype was counted many times. The genes are TRBV19 and TRBJ2-6, with 9 bases aligning to TRBD1. The CDR3 runs to 20 residues. Germline CDR1 LNHDA, CDR2 SQIVND (reference sequence). Unmatched junction bases numbered 15, after V lost 6 bases and J lost 0 bases. The CDR3 region is CASRLIPGQGASSGANVLTF. The CDR3 nucleotides are TGTGCCAGTAGGCTCATCCCGGGACAGGGAGCCAGCTCTGGGGCCAACGTCCTGACTTTC.

The sample holds many counts of this clonotype. The chain carries TRBV18 and TRBJ2-5, with TRBD1 as a possible D gene (5 bases). The V gene lost 2 bases and the J gene lost 0 bases, with 10 bases spanning the gap. CDR1 KGHSH and CDR2 LQKENI come from the germline V gene. The CDR3 has 15 amino acids. The CDR3 DNA is TGTGCCAGCTCACCATATCGGACAAACCAAGAGACCCAGTACTTC. This sequence encodes CASSPYRTNQETQYF.

This clonotype was seen repeatedly, ten times or more. The chain couples TRBV4-3 to TRBJ2-7; perhaps TRBD2 as D (6 bases). The CDR3 totals 15 residues. Deletions cut 1 base from V and 1 base from J, with 11 bases between. The germline CDR1 and CDR2 sequences are LGHNA and YSLEER. As DNA, the CDR3 is TGCGCCAGCAGCCAAGGCCCGGGGGAATCCTACGAGCAGTACTTC. Its translation: CASSQGPGESYEQYF.

This clonotype was seen ten or more times. V gene TRBV24-1 combines with J gene TRBJ2-2; 9 bases line up with TRBD1. The V and J ends lost 3 bases and 5 bases, in that order; junction bases with no gene match: 3. The CDR3 contains 15 residues. Germline loops: CDR1 KGHDR, CDR2 SFDVKD. The CDR3 region is CATSDAGTGTGELFF. Written as DNA, the CDR3 is TGTGCCACCAGTGATGCCGGGACAGGGACCGGGGAGCTGTTTTTT.

This clonotype has a count of ten or more. This chain joins TRBV5-6 and TRBJ1-1; D not certain. Trimming took off 7 bases at V and 6 bases at J, with 19 bases between the two ends. The CDR3 spans 14 residues. CDR1 and CDR2 from the germline V gene are SGHDT and YYEEEE. The DNA for the CDR3 is TGTGCCAGCTCCCGGGTTGGAGGGTTTTCTGAAGCTTTCTTT. Protein: CASSRVGGFSEAFF.

The table lists this clonotype with many counts. The chain is built from TRBV6-1 and TRBJ2-1; the D gene is possibly TRBD1 (5 bases). V shed 7 bases and J shed 3 bases, with 16 bases lying between them. This CDR3 spans 15 amino acids. Germline V gives CDR1 MNHNS, CDR2 SASEGT. Here the CDR3 DNA reads TGTGCCAGCAAGATCGACAGCTCCCACTACAATGAGCAGTTCTTC. Protein: CASKIDSSHYNEQFF.

At least ten counts were recorded for this clonotype. The DNA of the CDR3 is TGCAGTACATACGAAGGGGGCGAGCAGTACTTC. It encodes CSTYEGGEQYF. V usage is TRBV20-1 and J usage is TRBJ2-7; weak D call: TRBD1 (6 bases). Germline assignment: CDR1 DFQATT and CDR2 SNEGSKA (reference sequence). V was trimmed by 8 bases and J by 6 bases, leaving 14 bases between them. This CDR3 region has 11 residues.

This clonotype occurred many times. The J gene is TRBJ2-7, the V gene TRBV6-2 or TRBV6-3; D call uncertain. V lost 2 bases to trimming and J lost 3 bases, with 5 bases between them. The CDR3 is made up of 12 amino acids. CDR1 and CDR2 (germline): MNHEY, SVGEGT. The CDR3: CASSYGFYEQYF. The DNA for the CDR3 is TGTGCCAGCAGTTACGGGTTCTACGAGCAGTACTTC.

This clonotype was seen a few times. V usage is TRBV25-1 and J usage is TRBJ1-5; 7 nucleotides match TRBD1. The CDR3 consists of 14 residues. CDR1 is MGHDK and CDR2 is SYGVNS in the germline V gene. The V gene end was trimmed by 4 bases and the J gene end by 3 bases; junction bases not matched to a gene: 3. DNA for the CDR3: TGTGCCAGCAGTGGGGACAGCCTCAATCAGCCCCAGCATTTT. This encodes CASSGDSLNQPQHF.

This clonotype was observed at least ten times. This chain connects TRBV2 to TRBJ1-4; 9 nucleotides line up with TRBD1. V was clipped by 8 bases and J by 8 bases; unmatched bases: 3. The germline V gene encodes CDR1 SNHLY and CDR2 FYNNEI. The CDR3 loop spans 12 amino acids. The CDR3 protein is CASRDRVEKLFF. CDR3 DNA: TGTGCCAGCCGGGACAGGGTAGAAAAACTGTTTTTT.

This clonotype came up many times. The chain employs TRBV20-1 and TRBJ1-6; no clear D gene. The CDR3 consists of 14 residues. Per germline, CDR1 DFQATT and CDR2 SNEGSKA (reference sequence). V shed 6 bases and J shed 7 bases, with 16 bases lying between them. The CDR3 loop is CSARPGRGNSPLHF. CDR3 in DNA: TGCAGTGCCAGGCCCGGGAGAGGGAATTCACCCCTCCACTTT.